Each of the 24 T cell receptor beta chains below was sequenced from the same sample in a study of blood T cell repertoires in COVID-19. Sequencing used immunoSEQ multiplex PCR; TCRdb keeps in-frame clones, though not all of them. The data show roughly 250,000 clones, 65% to 85% seen once. Sequenced material: peripheral blood. The receptors derive from a person aged 65-85 years with COVID-19, enrolled during active disease.

V gene TRBV24-1 combines with J gene TRBJ1-2; TRBD1 agrees at 11 bases. Unmatched junction bases numbered 4, after V lost 7 bases and J lost 4 bases. Germline CDR1 KGHDR, CDR2 SFDVKD. This CDR3 is 14 amino acids long. The CDR3 DNA reads TGTGCCACCAGCGGGACAGGGGGGAGCTATGGCTACACCTTC. This sequence encodes CATSGTGGSYGYTF.

The chain has TRBV5-1 and TRBJ1-6; 7 positions agree with TRBD1. Germline V gene sequence: CDR1 SGHRS, CDR2 YFSETQ. This CDR3 is built from 15 residues. J lost 7 bases, V lost 5 bases, and 9 bases had no gene match. CDR3 sequence: CASRVGTDRNSPLHF. CDR3 in DNA: TGCGCCAGCAGGGTAGGGACAGATAGGAATTCACCCCTCCACTTT.

The chain has TRBV24-1 and TRBJ1-2, with D tentatively TRBD1 (5 bases). This CDR3 is built from 14 residues. Germline assignment: CDR1 KGHDR and CDR2 SFDVKD. V dropped 5 bases and J dropped 6 bases, with 15 bases sitting between them. The CDR3 is CATSGQGLIHGYTF. The CDR3 nucleotides read TGTGCCACCAGTGGGCAGGGTCTGATTCATGGCTACACCTTC.

The chain recombines TRBV15 with TRBJ2-7; 10 bases agree with TRBD2. V was pared by 5 bases and J by 2 bases, with 6 bases of the junction left unmatched. The CDR3 sequence is 15 residues long. Per the germline V gene, CDR1 is LNHNV and CDR2 is YYDKDF (reference sequence). The CDR3 loop reads CATSFIAGGTYEQYF. The DNA of the CDR3 is TGTGCCACCAGCTTCATAGCGGGGGGAACCTACGAGCAGTACTTC.

The chain recombines TRBV9 with TRBJ1-2; a possible D gene is TRBD1 (5 bases). The CDR3 is 15 amino acids. CDR1 is SGDLS and CDR2 is YYNGEE in the germline V gene. Trimming removed 3 bases at V and 4 bases at J, with 16 bases between. CDR3 DNA sequence: TGTGCCAGCAGCGCCGGGACTGAGGGATTCTATGGCTACACCTTC. Its protein is CASSAGTEGFYGYTF.

V is TRBV7-2 and J is TRBJ2-7; 9 positions match TRBD1. The germline gives CDR1 SGHTA, CDR2 FQGNSA. The CDR3 runs 15 residues. Losses at the gene ends were 6 bases for V and 3 bases for J; bases not matched to a gene: 9. This CDR3 reads CASSQDRGDLYEQYF. In DNA, the CDR3 is TGTGCCAGCAGTCAAGACAGGGGGGACCTCTACGAGCAGTACTTC.

A single count supports this clone. V gene TRBV5-4 combines with J gene TRBJ2-1; D unresolved. Germline assignment: CDR1 SGHNT and CDR2 YYREEE (reference sequence). Trimming pared 4 bases from V and 8 bases from J, leaving 10 bases between. The CDR3 runs 12 residues. CDR3 in DNA: TGTGCCAGCAGCCCTATGGCGGATGAGCAGTTCTTC. It codes for CASSPMADEQFF.

The rearrangement uses TRBV4-1 and TRBJ1-1, with D tentatively TRBD1 (5 bases). Trimming cost V 3 bases and J 1 base, with 15 bases left between them. The CDR3 length is 16 residues. Per germline, CDR1 MGHRA and CDR2 YSYEKL. CDR3 sequence (DNA): TGCGCCAGCAGCCACCCTCTCGGGACTCGGAACACTGAAGCTTTCTTT. Its translation is CASSHPLGTRNTEAFF.

The chain employs TRBV27 and TRBJ2-3; weak D call: TRBD1 (6 bases). Germline lookup yields CDR1 MNHEY and CDR2 SMNVEV (reference sequence). Trimming stripped 5 bases from V and 4 bases from J, with 13 bases between. The CDR3 sequence is 14 residues long. The CDR3 DNA is TGTGCCAGCAGTCCTGGGGGCCGGGCAGATACGCAGTATTTT. As protein: CASSPGGRADTQYF.

This chain links TRBV7-8 with TRBJ2-7; 9 bases line up with TRBD1. This CDR3 comprises 17 residues. J lost 6 bases, V lost 5 bases, and 17 bases had no gene match. Germline CDR1 is SGHVS and CDR2 is FQNEAQ. The CDR3 DNA reads as TGTGCCAGCAGCCTTGCTGTATTAGGACAGGGGTTACTCGAGCAGTACTTC. It translates to CASSLAVLGQGLLEQYF.

DNA for the CDR3: TGCAGTGCTGAGGACAGGGATACGCAGTATTTT. The encoded protein is CSAEDRDTQYF. V is TRBV20-1 and J is TRBJ2-3; 7 bases match TRBD1. Germline CDR1 is DFQATT and CDR2 is SNEGSKA (reference sequence). Trimming took 5 bases from V and 6 from J; bases not matched to a gene: 2. The CDR3 has 11 residues.

The V and J genes are TRBV3-1 (or the pseudogene TRBV3-2) and TRBJ2-7, with TRBD2 matching 8 bases. The germline V gene encodes CDR1 LGHDT and CDR2 YNNKEL (reference sequence). J gave up 13 bases and V 4 bases, and 9 bases lay outside the gene matches. The CDR3 runs to 12 residues. The CDR3 region has the DNA TGTGCCAGCAGCCCCCCCCGACTAGCGTACTACTTC. It yields the protein CASSPPRLAYYF.

The chain couples TRBV28 to TRBJ2-7; D might be TRBD2 (8 bases). V was pared by 1 base and J by 3 bases, with 22 bases between. Per germline, CDR1 MDHEN and CDR2 SYDVKM. The CDR3 loop spans 18 amino acids. The CDR3 DNA sequence: TGTGCCAGCAGTTTATACCCATACAGGGGAAGCGGGAGCTACGAGCAGTACTTC. Its protein is CASSLYPYRGSGSYEQYF.

The chain couples TRBV28 to TRBJ1-4, with D possibly being TRBD1 (6 bases). The V and J ends lost 6 bases and 6 bases respectively, with 20 bases between them. The CDR3 spans 16 residues. Germline CDR1 and CDR2: MDHEN and SYDVKM. The CDR3 DNA is TGTGCCAGCAGGAAGCCCGGGAGCGGGGGCCATGAAAAACTGTTTTTT. This sequence encodes CASRKPGSGGHEKLFF.

V is TRBV28 and J is TRBJ2-7; 9 bases match TRBD1. The germline CDR1 and CDR2 sequences are MDHEN and SYDVKM. Losses at the gene ends were 4 bases for V and 5 bases for J; bases not matched to a gene: 6. This CDR3 has 14 amino acids. The CDR3 DNA reads TGTGCCAGCAGTTACGACAGGGGGTGGCACGAGCAGTACTTC. It encodes CASSYDRGWHEQYF.

This clone was recorded once. This chain connects TRBV3-1 (or the pseudogene TRBV3-2) to TRBJ1-4; 7 positions match TRBD1. Per the germline V gene, CDR1 is LGHDT and CDR2 is YNNKEL (reference sequence). This CDR3 has 19 amino acids. Unmatched junction bases numbered 10, after V lost 0 bases and J lost 0 bases. The CDR3, as DNA: TGTGCCAGCAGCCAAGAAGACTGGACAGGCTATGCAACTAATGAAAAACTGTTTTTT. This sequence encodes CASSQEDWTGYATNEKLFF.

The CDR3 sequence is CASSPFSSGNTIYF. DNA for the CDR3: TGTGCCAGCAGCCCTTTCTCCTCTGGAAACACCATATATTTT. V usage is TRBV7-2 and J usage is TRBJ1-3, with D unclear. The germline V gene has CDR1 SGHTA and CDR2 FQGNSA. Trimming took off 5 bases at V and 0 bases at J, with 8 bases between the two ends. CDR3 size: 14 residues.

The chain links TRBV9 to TRBJ2-7, with a possible D match to TRBD2 (6 bases). V lost 0 bases and J lost 1, with 14 bases in between. The CDR3 has 16 residues. The germline CDR1 and CDR2 sequences are SGDLS and YYNGEE. The CDR3 is CASSVDVGSRSYEQYF. The DNA for the CDR3 is TGTGCCAGCAGCGTAGATGTCGGGAGCAGGTCCTACGAGCAGTACTTC. Variable domain in full (rest from reference TRBV9 and TRBJ2-7): DSGVTQTPKHLITATGQRVTLRCSPRSGDLSVYWYQQSLDQGLQFLIQYYNGEERAKGNILERFSAQQFPDLHSELNLSSLELGDSALYFCASSVDVGSRSYEQYFGPGTRLTVT.

The V and J genes are TRBV19 and TRBJ1-4, with TRBD1 matching 7 bases. There are 15 residues in the CDR3. The germline V gene encodes CDR1 LNHDA and CDR2 SQIVND (reference sequence). With V trimmed by 1 base and J by 7 bases, 6 bases remained unmatched. CDR3 coding DNA: TGTGCCAGTAGTATAGGGGGACAGCTGATTGAAAAACTGTTTTTT. Residues: CASSIGGQLIEKLFF.

This clone has ten or more counts. One junction end does not reproduce the germline sequence, and a read error may be involved. The chain recombines TRBV4-1 with TRBJ2-7; perhaps TRBD1 as D (6 bases). Germline V gives CDR1 MGHRA, CDR2 YSYEKL. CDR3 length equals 19 residues. The CDR3 loop reads CASSNQAPGQGRLTYAQYF. The CDR3 DNA follows: TGCGCCAGCAGCAACCAGGCCCCGGGACAAGGCCGCCTAACCTACGCGCAGTACTTC.

The chain has TRBV29-1 and TRBJ2-5; TRBD2 aligns across 10 bases. The V and J ends lost 5 bases and 3 bases, in that order; junction bases with no gene match: 15. The length of the CDR3 is 17 residues. Germline V CDR1 and CDR2: SQVTM, ANQGSEA. The CDR3, as DNA: TGCAGCGTTTCAAATAGCGGGAGGTTTATAAGAGAAGAGACCCAGTACTTC. Its translation: CSVSNSGRFIREETQYF.

A remark on this clone: The sample has other DNA sequences that encode this CDR3 too. This sequence joins TRBV6-5 and TRBJ1-1; D not certain. This CDR3 is 15 amino acids long. Germline-derived CDR1 and CDR2 are MNHEY and SVGAGI. The germline V and J ends were trimmed by 2 bases and 1 base, with 11 bases remaining between them. The DNA for the CDR3 is TGTGCCAGCAGTTACGGTAGCGGTCCGAACACTGAAGCTTTCTTT. Translated, it gives CASSYGSGPNTEAFF.

This chain links TRBV5-1 with TRBJ2-2, with TRBD2 matching over 7 bases. Germline V gene sequence: CDR1 SGHRS, CDR2 YFSETQ. The V segment lost 2 bases and the J segment 6 bases; nucleotides outside the gene matches: 13. The CDR3 has 17 amino acids. The DNA for the CDR3 is TGCGCCAGCAGCTTAAGCACCGGGGGGTTCTTCCCCGGGGAGCTGTTTTTT. It specifies CASSLSTGGFFPGELFF.

The chain recombines TRBV19 with TRBJ2-5, with 12 bases aligning to TRBD2. Per the germline V gene, CDR1 is LNHDA and CDR2 is SQIVND (reference sequence). The CDR3 sequence is 15 residues long. V was pared by 4 bases and J by 2 bases, with 2 bases of the junction left unmatched. The CDR3, as DNA: TGTGCCAGTAGTACCGGGACTAGCGGGCAAGAGACCCAGTACTTC. Translating it yields CASSTGTSGQETQYF.